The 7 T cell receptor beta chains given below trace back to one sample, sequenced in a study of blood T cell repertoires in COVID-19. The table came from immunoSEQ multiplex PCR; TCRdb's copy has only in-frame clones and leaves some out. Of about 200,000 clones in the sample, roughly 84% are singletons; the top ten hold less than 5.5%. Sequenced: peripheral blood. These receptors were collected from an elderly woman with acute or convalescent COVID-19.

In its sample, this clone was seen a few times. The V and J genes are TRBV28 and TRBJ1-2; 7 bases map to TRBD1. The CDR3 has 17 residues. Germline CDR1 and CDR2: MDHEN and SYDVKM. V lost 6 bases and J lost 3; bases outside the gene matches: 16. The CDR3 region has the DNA TGTGCCAGCAGAACTTTAGGGACAGCGCCTATCGACTATGGCTACACCTTC. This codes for CASRTLGTAPIDYGYTF.

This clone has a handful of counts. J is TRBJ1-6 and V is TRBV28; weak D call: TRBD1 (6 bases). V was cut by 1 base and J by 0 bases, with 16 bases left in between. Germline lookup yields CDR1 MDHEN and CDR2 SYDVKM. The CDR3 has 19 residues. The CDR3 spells CASSLFLDRRSSYNSPLHF. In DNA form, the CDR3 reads TGTGCCAGCAGTTTATTCCTCGACAGGCGGAGCTCCTATAATTCACCCCTCCACTTT.

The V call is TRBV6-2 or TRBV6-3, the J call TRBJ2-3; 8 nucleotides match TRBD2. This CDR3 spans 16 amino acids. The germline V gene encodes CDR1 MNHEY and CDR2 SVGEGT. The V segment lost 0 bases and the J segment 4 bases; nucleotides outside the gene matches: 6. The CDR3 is CASSYSLGLGADTQYF. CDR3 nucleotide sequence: TGTGCCAGCAGTTACTCTTTGGGACTAGGTGCAGATACGCAGTATTTT.

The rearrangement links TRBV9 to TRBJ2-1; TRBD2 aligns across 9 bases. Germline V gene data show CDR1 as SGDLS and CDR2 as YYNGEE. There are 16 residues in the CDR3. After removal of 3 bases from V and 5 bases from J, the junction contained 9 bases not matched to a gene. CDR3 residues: CASSGYSGSVDNEQFF. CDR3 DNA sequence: TGTGCCAGCAGCGGGTATAGCGGGAGCGTAGACAATGAGCAGTTCTTC. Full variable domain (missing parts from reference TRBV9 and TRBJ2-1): DSGVTQTPKHLITATGQRVTLRCSPRSGDLSVYWYQQSLDQGLQFLIQYYNGEERAKGNILERFSAQQFPDLHSELNLSSLELGDSALYFCASSGYSGSVDNEQFFGPGTRLTVL.

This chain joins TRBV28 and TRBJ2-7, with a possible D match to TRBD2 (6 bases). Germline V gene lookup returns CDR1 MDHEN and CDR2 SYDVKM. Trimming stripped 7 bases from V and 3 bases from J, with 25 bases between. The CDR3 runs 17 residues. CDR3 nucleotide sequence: TGTGCCAGCACCCCCCCCTTGGGGTACGGCGGGATCTACGAGCAGTACTTC. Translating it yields CASTPPLGYGGIYEQYF.

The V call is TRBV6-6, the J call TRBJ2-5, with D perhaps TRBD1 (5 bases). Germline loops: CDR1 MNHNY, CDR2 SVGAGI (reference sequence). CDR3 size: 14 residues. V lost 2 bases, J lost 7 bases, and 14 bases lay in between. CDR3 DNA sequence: TGTGCCAGCAGTTACCCAGGGTCTGACGGGACCCAGTACTTC. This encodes CASSYPGSDGTQYF.

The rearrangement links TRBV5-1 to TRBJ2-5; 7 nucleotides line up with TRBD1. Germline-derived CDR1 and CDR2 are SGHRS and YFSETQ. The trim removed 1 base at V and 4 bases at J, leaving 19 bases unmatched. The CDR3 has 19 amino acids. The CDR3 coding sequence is TGCGCCAGCAGCTTGTCTTACCGTATACAGGGGAAGGGCGGAGAGACCCAGTACTTC. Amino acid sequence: CASSLSYRIQGKGGETQYF.